This is a list of T cell receptor beta chains from one sample in a study of T cell responses to AZD1222 COVID-19 vaccine. Clones were sequenced by immunoSEQ multiplex PCR, and TCRdb holds only the in-frame ones, with some missing. The top ten clones hold 1.5% to 2% of a sample with some 200,000 clones, more than 85% of them seen once. The material was peripheral blood, obtained 28 days after the second AZD1222 dose. These receptors were obtained from an adult who received the AZD1222 COVID-19 vaccine. CDR3s include the opening cysteine and the closing phenylalanine or tryptophan. A D gene is named only where the DNA matches it firmly. Clone size is not always given. Where it is, it says once, few, many or a class for expanded clones.

TRBD1,TRBJ2-7,TRBV14,-,TGTGCCAGCAGCCAACCCCTGGGACAGTACTACGAGCAGTACTTC,CASSQPLGQYYEQYF
-,TRBJ2-7,TRBV29-1,-,TGCAGCGTTGAAGAGGGTCGCTACGAGCAGTACTTC,CSVEEGRYEQYF
TRBD1,TRBJ2-1,TRBV9,-,TGTGCCAGCAGTCGATGGACAGGGCCCAATGAGCAGTTCTTC,CASSRWTGPNEQFF
TRBD1,TRBJ1-5,TRBV30,-,TGTGCCTGGGATACCGGGACAGGGACCCAGCATTTT,CAWDTGTGTQHF
-,TRBJ1-2,TRBV2,-,TGTGCCAGCAGTCCTAGTCTCGTCGGTGGCTACACCTTC,CASSPSLVGGYTF
-,TRBJ1-5,TRBV7-9,-,TGTGCCAGCAGCTCCGAGGGCGCAGCCTATAGCAATCAGCCCCAGCATTTT,CASSSEGAAYSNQPQHF
TRBD2,TRBJ2-1,TRBV5-1,-,TGCGCCAGCAGCGTGACTAGCGGGGGGAACAATGAGCAGTTCTTC,CASSVTSGGNNEQFF
-,TRBJ2-2,TRBV30,-,TGTGCCTCCCCTCGGGGGACCGGGGAGCTGTTTTTT,CASPRGTGELFF
TRBD2,TRBJ2-3,TRBV18,-,TGTGCCAGCTCACCACTGGCGACTAGCGGGAGTAGCACAGATACGCAGTATTTT,CASSPLATSGSSTDTQYF
TRBD1,TRBJ1-4,TRBV18,-,TGTGCCAGCTCACCGGGACAGGGGAGCGAAAAACTGTTTTTT,CASSPGQGSEKLFF
-,TRBJ2-2,TRBV11-3,-,TGTGCCAGCAGCTCTCGGGGCACCGGGGAGCTGTTTTTT,CASSSRGTGELFF
TRBD1,TRBJ1-2,TRBV7-9,-,TGTGCCAGCAGCTTGGGGCAGGGGGCCCAGGGGTATGGCTACACCTTC,CASSLGQGAQGYGYTF
-,TRBJ2-7,TRBV6-5,-,TGTGCCAGCAGAGTAGGGGAAGGCTACGAGCAGTACTTC,CASRVGEGYEQYF
-,TRBJ1-2,TRBV12-3/TRBV12-4,-,TGTGCCAGCAGTTCAACAAACGCCCATGGCTACACCTTC,CASSSTNAHGYTF
TRBD2,TRBJ2-1,TRBV7-9,once,TGTGCCAGCAGCTTAACGGGGGGGCCGGATGAGCAGTTCTTC,CASSLTGGPDEQFF
-,TRBJ1-1,TRBV10-2,-,TGCGCCAGCAGTCTCTGGTCGGAAGCTTTCTTT,CASSLWSEAFF
-,TRBJ2-1,TRBV18,-,TGTGCCAGCTCACCACAGAGCGATGAGCAGTTCTTC,CASSPQSDEQFF
-,TRBJ1-2,TRBV7-8,-,TGTGCCAGCAGCTTAGAGCCCGGCAGAGGCTATGGCTACACCTTC,CASSLEPGRGYGYTF
-,TRBJ1-6,TRBV7-2,-,TGTGCCAGCAGCTCCGGACAGAGGTTTAATTCACCCCTCCACTTT,CASSSGQRFNSPLHF
-,TRBJ1-6,TRBV29-1,-,TGCAGCGTTGCGAGGACAGATAATTCACCCCTCCACTTT,CSVARTDNSPLHF
-,TRBJ1-2,TRBV12-3/TRBV12-4,-,TGTGCCAGCAGTTTACAGGAATTTGGCTACACCTTC,CASSLQEFGYTF
TRBD1,TRBJ2-5,TRBV29-1,-,TGCAGCGTTCCCTCAGACAGGGTTAGAGAGACCCAGTACTTC,CSVPSDRVRETQYF
TRBD2,TRBJ2-2,TRBV3-1/TRBV3-2,-,TGTGCCAGCAGCCACCGGGGAGGGCACACCGGGGAGCTGTTTTTT,CASSHRGGHTGELFF
-,TRBJ1-1,TRBV15,-,TGTGCCACCAGCAGGATCGGAGTTGAGGACACTGAAGCTTTCTTT,CATSRIGVEDTEAFF
TRBD1,TRBJ2-3,TRBV10-1,-,TGCGCCAGCAGTGCGAGACAGGGTGGCACAGATACGCAGTATTTT,CASSARQGGTDTQYF
-,TRBJ1-4,TRBV30,once,TGTGCCTGGAGTGGCGGGGCTCTGAATGAAAAACTGTTTTTT,CAWSGGALNEKLFF
TRBD2,TRBJ2-3,TRBV4-1,-,TGCGCCAGCAGCCAAGGGATAGCGGGAGAAGATACGCAGTATTTT,CASSQGIAGEDTQYF
-,TRBJ1-3,TRBV7-9,-,TGTGCCAGCAGCGGACAGTCCTCTGGAAACACCATATATTTT,CASSGQSSGNTIYF
-,TRBJ2-3,TRBV24-1,-,TGTGCCACCAGTGAGGGGGGCACTAGCACAGATACGCAGTATTTT,CATSEGGTSTDTQYF
-,TRBJ1-2,TRBV18,-,TGTGCCAGCTCACCAGGAGGGGCCCCCGACGGCTACACCTTC,CASSPGGAPDGYTF
-,TRBJ1-1,TRBV5-1,-,TGCGCCAGCGCCCCACGGGGGGCTAACACTGAAGCTTTCTTT,CASAPRGANTEAFF
TRBD2,TRBJ2-1,TRBV7-9,-,TGTGCCAGCAGACAACTAGCGGGGGGCCAGATGAATGAGCAGTTCTTC,CASRQLAGGQMNEQFF
-,TRBJ1-2,TRBV2,-,TGTGCCAGCAGGCAGGGCGCAGGCTATGGCTACACCTTC,CASRQGAGYGYTF
-,TRBJ2-3,TRBV24-1,-,TGTGCCACCAGAGGGGGGGGACTTAGCACAGATACGCAGTATTTT,CATRGGGLSTDTQYF
-,TRBJ2-7,TRBV5-1,few,TGCGCCAGCAGCTTGGGGCGGGGCTCCTACGAGCAGTACTTC,CASSLGRGSYEQYF
-,TRBJ2-5,TRBV3-1/TRBV3-2,-,TGTGCCAGCAGCCAAGATCCACCGCCCTGGGAGACCCAGTACTTC,CASSQDPPPWETQYF
-,TRBJ2-5,TRBV2,-,TGTGCCAGCAGGGACCAGACGCGGGTGAAGACCCAGTACTTC,CASRDQTRVKTQYF
-,TRBJ2-7,TRBV6-5,-,TGTGCCAGCAGTTACGACGGTTACGAGCAGTACTTC,CASSYDGYEQYF
TRBD2,TRBJ2-7,TRBV2,-,TGTGCCAGCAGTGAAGAGGGGAAGCGGGGGGCCATGCCGATGTACGAGCAGTACTTC,CASSEEGKRGAMPMYEQYF
TRBD1,TRBJ1-1,TRBV29-1,-,TGCAGCGTTGAACGCAGGGGGAGGGCTGAAGCTTTCTTT,CSVERRGRAEAFF
-,TRBJ2-3,TRBV5-1,once,TGCGCCAGCAGCTTGGGGGTTAGCACAGATACGCAGTATTTT,CASSLGVSTDTQYF
-,TRBJ2-1,TRBV11-3,once,TGTGCCAGCAGCTTACGTCGGGGTGAGCAGTTCTTC,CASSLRRGEQFF
TRBD1,TRBJ1-2,TRBV2,-,TGTGCCAGCAGTGGACAGGGGATTGGCTACACCTTC,CASSGQGIGYTF
-,TRBJ1-6,TRBV3-1/TRBV3-2,-,TGTGCCAGCAGCCAGGGGGGACCGGTTAATTCACCCCTCCACTTT,CASSQGGPVNSPLHF
-,TRBJ1-6,TRBV29-1,-,TGCAGCGTCCGGGACACCTATAATTCACCCCTCCACTTT,CSVRDTYNSPLHF
-,TRBJ2-7,TRBV6-5,-,TGTGCCAGCAGTTACCTGAGGGGGGAGCAGTACTTC,CASSYLRGEQYF